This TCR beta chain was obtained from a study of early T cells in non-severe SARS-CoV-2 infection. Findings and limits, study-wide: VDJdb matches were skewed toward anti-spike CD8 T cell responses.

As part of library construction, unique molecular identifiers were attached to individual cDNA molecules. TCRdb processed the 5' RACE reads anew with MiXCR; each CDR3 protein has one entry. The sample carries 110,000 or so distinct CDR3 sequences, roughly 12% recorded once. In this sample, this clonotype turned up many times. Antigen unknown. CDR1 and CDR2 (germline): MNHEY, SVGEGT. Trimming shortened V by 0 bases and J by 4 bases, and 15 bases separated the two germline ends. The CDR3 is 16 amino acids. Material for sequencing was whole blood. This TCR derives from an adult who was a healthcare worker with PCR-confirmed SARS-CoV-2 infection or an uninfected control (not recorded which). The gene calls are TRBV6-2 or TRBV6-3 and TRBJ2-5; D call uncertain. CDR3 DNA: TGTGCCAGCAGTTACTCGATCCCTGGGCACGGAGAGACCCAGTACTTC. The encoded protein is CASSYSIPGHGETQYF.